The 24 T cell receptor beta chains presented below share a single source sample, sequenced in a study of T cell responses to AZD1222 COVID-19 vaccine. Sequencing was performed with immunoSEQ multiplex PCR; in TCRdb, only in-frame clones are kept and a portion is missing. The data show over 100,000 clones, 85% to 90% seen once. Sample: peripheral blood, taken on day 0 of AZD1222 vaccination. The receptors originated from an adult in good health.

The rearrangement uses TRBV6-1 and TRBJ1-5, with D tentatively TRBD1 (5 bases). Per germline, CDR1 MNHNS and CDR2 SASEGT. This CDR3 contains 15 residues. V lost 1 base to trimming and J lost 0 bases, with 7 bases between them. CDR3 protein: CASSEGGFSNQPQHF. The CDR3 DNA follows: TGTGCCAGCAGTGAAGGGGGGTTTAGCAATCAGCCCCAGCATTTT.

The gene calls are TRBV7-9 and TRBJ2-7, with D possibly matching TRBD2 (6 bases). Trimming stripped 3 bases from V and 7 bases from J, with 10 bases between. CDR3 length equals 12 residues. Per germline, CDR1 SEHNR and CDR2 FQNEAQ (reference sequence). DNA for the CDR3: TGTGCCAGCAGCTTGCGGGATTCTGAGCAGTACTTC. The encoded protein is CASSLRDSEQYF. Based on the CDR3 plus reference TRBV7-9 and TRBJ2-7, the full variable domain is DTGVSQNPRHKITKRGQNVTFRCDPISEHNRLYWYRQTLGQGPEFLTYFQNEAQLEKSRLLSDRFSAERPKGSFSTLEIQRTEQGDSAMYLCASSLRDSEQYFGPGTRLTVT.

This clone was seen just once. The chain uses TRBV10-3 and TRBJ1-5; the D is unclear. V lost 0 bases to trimming and J lost 6 bases, with 9 bases between them. This CDR3 contains 14 residues. Per the germline V gene, CDR1 is ENHRY and CDR2 is SYGVKD. The CDR3 reads CAISESRSGQPQHF. DNA for the CDR3: TGTGCCATCAGTGAGTCGAGGTCGGGTCAGCCCCAGCATTTT.

Remarks on this clone: Other DNA sequences in the same sample also yield this CDR3. V usage is TRBV14 and J usage is TRBJ1-2; no reliable D call. Germline CDR1 and CDR2: SGHDN and FVKESK. The CDR3 has 14 residues. V gave up 0 bases and J gave up 4 bases, with 9 bases separating them. The CDR3 sequence: CASSQDRAGYGYTF. As DNA, the CDR3 is TGTGCCAGCAGCCAAGATCGAGCAGGCTATGGCTACACCTTC.

J is TRBJ2-5 and V is TRBV15, with 7 bases lining up with TRBD2. Unmatched junction bases numbered 1, after V lost 8 bases and J lost 4 bases. The V gene's germline CDR1 is LNHNV and CDR2 YYDKDF (reference sequence). The CDR3 spans 11 residues. CDR3 coding DNA: TGTGCCACCGGGACTATAGAGACCCAGTACTTC. This translates into CATGTIETQYF.

The gene calls are TRBV23-1 and TRBJ1-6; tentative D call: TRBD1 (5 bases). TRBV23-1 is placed among ORFs of uncertain function. The CDR3 has 18 amino acids. Trimming took 4 bases from V and 11 from J, leaving 27 bases between them. Here the CDR3 DNA reads TGCGCCAGCAGTCTCCACCGGGGGATAGGGGCGCCCGGGGCACCCCTCCACTTT. Its protein is CASSLHRGIGAPGAPLHF.

This sequence joins TRBV2 and TRBJ1-5; tentative D call: TRBD1 (5 bases). This CDR3 comprises 13 residues. The V end lost 4 bases, the J end lost 7 bases, and 11 bases lay between the germline ends. CDR1 is SNHLY, CDR2 FYNNEI, per germline. CDR3 DNA sequence: TGTGCCAGCAGTGCCCGGGAGGGGCAGCCCCAGCATTTT. This sequence encodes CASSAREGQPQHF.

V and J are TRBV5-6 and TRBJ1-2; D is unresolved. Germline values: CDR1 SGHDT, CDR2 YYEEEE. V lost 4 bases to trimming and J lost 1 base, with 8 bases between them. This CDR3 contains 13 residues. Here the CDR3 DNA reads TGTGCCAGCAGCCCACGGAGTAACTATGGCTACACCTTC. Translation: CASSPRSNYGYTF.

This rearrangement joins TRBV5-4 to TRBJ1-2; D is unclear. Germline V gives CDR1 SGHNT, CDR2 YYREEE (reference sequence). This CDR3 is built from 15 residues. V was shortened by 4 bases and J by 0 bases, with 13 bases between the two germline ends. This CDR3 is CASSGEDGANYGYTF. In DNA, the CDR3 is TGTGCCAGCAGCGGAGAGGACGGAGCTAACTATGGCTACACCTTC. The full variable domain, rest sourced from reference TRBV5-4 and TRBJ1-2, is ETGVTQSPTHLIKTRGQQVTLRCSSQSGHNTVSWYQQALGQGPQFIFQYYREEENGRGNFPPRFSGLQFPNYSSELNVNALELDDSALYLCASSGEDGANYGYTFGSGTRLTVV.

The genes are TRBV18 and TRBJ1-3, with D perhaps TRBD1 (5 bases). Trimming took 6 bases from V and 0 from J, leaving 12 bases between them. From germline, CDR1 is KGHSH and CDR2 LQKENI. This CDR3 has 15 residues. CDR3 nucleotide sequence: TGTGCCAGCTCGCCTGACAGCCTCTCTGGAAACACCATATATTTT. This sequence encodes CASSPDSLSGNTIYF.

The V gene is TRBV9, the J gene TRBJ1-1, with D unclear. The germline V gene encodes CDR1 SGDLS and CDR2 YYNGEE. Trimming took 4 bases from V and 11 from J, leaving 15 bases between them. The CDR3 runs 12 residues. The CDR3 is CASSPPLAGAFF. DNA for the CDR3: TGTGCCAGCAGCCCCCCCCTGGCTGGGGCTTTCTTT.

The J gene is TRBJ2-1, the V gene TRBV9, with 9 bases fitting TRBD1. With V trimmed by 3 bases and J by 0 bases, 4 bases remained unmatched. Germline loops: CDR1 SGDLS, CDR2 YYNGEE. This CDR3 is built from 16 residues. The CDR3: CASSARDRASYNEQFF. DNA for the CDR3: TGTGCCAGCAGCGCCCGGGACAGGGCCTCCTACAATGAGCAGTTCTTC.

The CDR3 DNA follows: TGTGCCAGCAGCTCCGGTCAAACGGACACCATATATTTT. Translation: CASSSGQTDTIYF. V gene TRBV7-3 combines with J gene TRBJ1-3; no clear D gene. CDR3 length: 13 amino acids. Germline V gene lookup returns CDR1 SGHTA and CDR2 FQGTGA. Trimming removed 4 bases from V and 8 bases from J, with 12 bases in between.

This clone was seen a single time. V and J are TRBV6-2 or TRBV6-3 and TRBJ1-6; D gene ambiguous. V was cut by 0 bases and J by 5 bases, with 2 bases left in between. The CDR3 contains 13 residues. Germline CDR1 and CDR2: MNHEY and SVGEGT. The DNA of the CDR3 is TGTGCCAGCAGTTACTCGGATAATTCACCCCTCCACTTT. Translation gives CASSYSDNSPLHF.

V and J are TRBV19 and TRBJ1-2; D gene ambiguous. V lost 5 bases and J lost 4, with 11 bases in between. From germline, CDR1 is LNHDA and CDR2 SQIVND (reference sequence). The CDR3 loop spans 13 amino acids. Written as DNA, the CDR3 is TGTGCCAGTAGTCCAGGACGGAGCTATGGCTACACCTTC. The encoded protein is CASSPGRSYGYTF.

V usage is TRBV6-2 or TRBV6-3 and J usage is TRBJ1-6; D is unresolved. The ends were cut back, 2 bases at V and 6 bases at J, with 8 bases in the middle. CDR1 is MNHEY and CDR2 is SVGEGT in the germline V gene. This CDR3 region has 14 residues. CDR3 coding DNA: TGTGCCAGCAGTTACGCAGGATTTAATTCACCCCTCCACTTT. It specifies CASSYAGFNSPLHF.

The J gene is TRBJ2-1, the V gene TRBV27; TRBD1 matches at 9 bases. CDR1 is MNHEY and CDR2 is SMNVEV in the germline V gene (reference sequence). There are 15 residues in the CDR3. J was trimmed by 4 bases and V by 3 bases; bases with no gene match: 4. The DNA for the CDR3 is TGTGCCAGCAGTTTCACAGGGGGCCTATACAATGAGCAGTTCTTC. Amino acid sequence: CASSFTGGLYNEQFF.

This clone came up a few times. This sample also contains other DNA sequences that code for the same CDR3. The chain couples TRBV6-5 to TRBJ1-1; 8 bases are a match to TRBD1. The length of the CDR3 is 14 residues. Germline CDR1 is MNHEY and CDR2 is SVGAGI. The J segment lost 5 bases and the V segment lost 6 bases, leaving 8 bases of the junction unmatched. CDR3 sequence reads: CASSLDRVRTEAFF. The CDR3 DNA reads TGTGCCAGCAGCCTGGACAGGGTTCGAACTGAAGCTTTCTTT.

The rearrangement joins TRBV6-5 to TRBJ1-4; possible D gene TRBD1, 6 bases. V was clipped by 8 bases and J by 8 bases, with 15 bases between them. Germline CDR1 reads MNHEY; CDR2 reads SVGAGI. CDR3 length: 13 amino acids. The CDR3 sequence: CASSWDNKEKLFF. In DNA form, the CDR3 reads TGTGCCAGCTCATGGGACAATAAGGAAAAACTGTTTTTT.

The sample holds a few counts of this clone. The chain combines TRBV5-3 with TRBJ1-2, with a tentative D call TRBD1 (6 bases). TRBV5-3 is flagged as an ORF with uncertain function. Trimming removed 3 bases at V and 8 bases at J, with 17 bases between. This CDR3 is built from 14 residues. As DNA, the CDR3 is TGTGCCAGAAGCTCGACAGGAGAACTATGCGGCTACACCTTC. Protein: CARSSTGELCGYTF.

The chain recombines TRBV19 with TRBJ2-1; maybe TRBD1 (5 bases). This CDR3 region has 16 residues. Germline CDR1 LNHDA, CDR2 SQIVND (reference sequence). V gave up 5 bases and J gave up 2 bases, with 16 bases separating them. The CDR3 sequence: CASSPLRGSTYNEQFF. For the CDR3, the DNA is TGTGCCAGTAGTCCCCTTAGGGGCTCAACCTACAATGAGCAGTTCTTC.

This chain connects TRBV10-3 to TRBJ1-1, with 7 bases fitting TRBD1. J was trimmed by 0 bases and V by 7 bases; bases with no gene match: 5. The CDR3 covers 14 residues. CDR1 is ENHRY, CDR2 SYGVKD, per germline. The CDR3: CAITQGVVNTEAFF. CDR3 in DNA: TGTGCCATCACCCAGGGGGTGGTGAACACTGAAGCTTTCTTT.

The chain carries TRBV7-2 and TRBJ1-5; no definite D call. The germline V gene has CDR1 SGHTA and CDR2 FQGNSA. Trimming took 5 bases from V and 6 from J, leaving 14 bases between them. This CDR3 is built from 14 residues. CDR3 nucleotides: TGTGCCAGCAGCCGTCGGGCTGTGGGTCAGCCCCAGCATTTT. It is translated as CASSRRAVGQPQHF.

This clone was observed a single time. The V call is TRBV6-5, the J call TRBJ1-2; a possible D gene is TRBD1 (5 bases). The ends were cut back, 4 bases at V and 2 bases at J, with 11 bases in the middle. This CDR3 comprises 14 residues. Per germline, CDR1 MNHEY and CDR2 SVGAGI. The CDR3: CASSSDGGNYGYTF. The DNA of the CDR3 is TGTGCCAGCAGTTCCGACGGGGGGAACTATGGCTACACCTTC.